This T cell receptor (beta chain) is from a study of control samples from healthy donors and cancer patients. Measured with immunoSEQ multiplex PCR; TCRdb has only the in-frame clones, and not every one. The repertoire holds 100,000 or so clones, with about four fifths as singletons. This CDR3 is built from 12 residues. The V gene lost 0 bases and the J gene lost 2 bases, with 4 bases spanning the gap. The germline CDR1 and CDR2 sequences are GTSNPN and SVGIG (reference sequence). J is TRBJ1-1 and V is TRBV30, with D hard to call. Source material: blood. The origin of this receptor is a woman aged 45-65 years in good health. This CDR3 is CAWSVLNTEAFF. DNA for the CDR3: TGTGCCTGGAGTGTACTCAACACTGAAGCTTTCTTT.